The source of this T cell receptor beta chain is a study of Graves' ophthalmopathy and Graves' hyperthyroidism. Points from the study as a whole: Among thyroid clonotypes expanded above 0.001 frequency, most also appeared in blood.

This clonotype showed up many times. Its specificity is not known. From germline, CDR1 is MNHEY and CDR2 SVGEGT. The CDR3 runs 14 residues. Trimming removed 7 bases at V and 1 base at J, with 10 bases between. As the template, RNA transcripts were used to amplify TCR beta CDR3 regions. After a first-round RT-PCR with HTBI primers, a second-round multiplex PCR was run. TCRdb analysed the multiplex PCR reads with MiXCR anew, one entry per CDR3 protein. The sample carries 170,000 or so distinct CDR3 sequences, under 40% recorded once. This chain connects TRBV6-2 or TRBV6-3 to TRBJ2-2; D is perhaps TRBD1 (5 bases). The source material was peripheral blood. The TCR comes from a woman aged 40 to 50 with Graves' ophthalmopathy. In nucleotides, the CDR3 is TGTGCCAGCAAACCAGACAGGAACACCGGGGAGCTGTTTTTT. Translated: CASKPDRNTGELFF.